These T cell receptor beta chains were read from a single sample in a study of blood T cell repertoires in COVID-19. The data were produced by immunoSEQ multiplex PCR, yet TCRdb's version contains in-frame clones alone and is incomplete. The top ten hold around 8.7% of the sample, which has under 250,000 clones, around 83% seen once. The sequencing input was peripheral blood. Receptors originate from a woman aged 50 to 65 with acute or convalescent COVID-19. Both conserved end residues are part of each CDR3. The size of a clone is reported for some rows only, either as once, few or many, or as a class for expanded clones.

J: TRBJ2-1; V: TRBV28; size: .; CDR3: CASSLSQRETYNEQFF
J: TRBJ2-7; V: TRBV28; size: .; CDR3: CASGSGAMTYEQYF
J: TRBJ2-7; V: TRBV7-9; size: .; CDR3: CASSGRGFHEQYF
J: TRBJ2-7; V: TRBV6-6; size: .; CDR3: CASSSGTSGYEQYF
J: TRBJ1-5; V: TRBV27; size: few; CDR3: CASSLRVGGAGNQPQHF
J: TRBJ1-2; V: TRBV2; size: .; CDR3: CASSDGGTGVYGYTF
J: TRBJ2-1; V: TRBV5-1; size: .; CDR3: CASSSQRAGSGDEQFF
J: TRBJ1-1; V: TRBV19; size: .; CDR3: CASSIVTGLTEAFF
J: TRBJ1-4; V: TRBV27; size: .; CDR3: CASSRIPPREKLFF
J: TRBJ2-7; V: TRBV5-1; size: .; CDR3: CASSLLAGGPNKEQYF
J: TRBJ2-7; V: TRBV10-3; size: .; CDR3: CAIRGTDPYEQYF
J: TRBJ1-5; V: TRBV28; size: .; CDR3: CASRKTGGGGQPQHF
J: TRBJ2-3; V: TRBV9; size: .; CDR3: CASSQGGGTPDTQYF
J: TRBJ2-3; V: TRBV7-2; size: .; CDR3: CASRRGLLAGAPTDTQYF
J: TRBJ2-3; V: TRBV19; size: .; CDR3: CASSGTGASTDTQYF
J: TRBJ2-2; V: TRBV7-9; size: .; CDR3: CASSLGTPLTGELFF
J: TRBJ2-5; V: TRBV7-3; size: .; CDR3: CASSSGTSGGETQYF
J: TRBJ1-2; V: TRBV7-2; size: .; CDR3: CASSPSGTTNYGYTF
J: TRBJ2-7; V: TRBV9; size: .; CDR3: CASSVQPGVRYEQYF
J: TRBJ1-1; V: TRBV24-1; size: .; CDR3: CATSDSRTGGKAEAFF
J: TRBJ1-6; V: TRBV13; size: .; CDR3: CASSLGDVGGVPLHF
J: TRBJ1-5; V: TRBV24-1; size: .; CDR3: CATSAGTGNGQPQHF
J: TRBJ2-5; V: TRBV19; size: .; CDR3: CASSNLRLAGQQETQYF
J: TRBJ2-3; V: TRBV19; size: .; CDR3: CASSIVRTSGNTDTQYF
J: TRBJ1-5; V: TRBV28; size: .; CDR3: CASSLRTGSPNQPQHF
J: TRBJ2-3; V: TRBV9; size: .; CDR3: CASSDLLAASTDTQYF
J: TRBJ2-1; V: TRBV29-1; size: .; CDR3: CSALAGPSYNEQFF
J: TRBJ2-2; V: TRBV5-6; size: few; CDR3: CASSPIWGDRVQSGELFF
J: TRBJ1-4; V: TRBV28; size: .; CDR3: CASSSTQGLGEKLFF
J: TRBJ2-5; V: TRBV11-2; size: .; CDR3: CASSRGSQETQYF
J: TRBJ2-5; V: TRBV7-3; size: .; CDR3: CASSLVRGKTQYF
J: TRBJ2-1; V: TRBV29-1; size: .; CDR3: CSPSPHPTYNEQFF
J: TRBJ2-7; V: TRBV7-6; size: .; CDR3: CASSRSGDFSYEQYF
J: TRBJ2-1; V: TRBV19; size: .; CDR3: CASSRTPGQSYNEQFF